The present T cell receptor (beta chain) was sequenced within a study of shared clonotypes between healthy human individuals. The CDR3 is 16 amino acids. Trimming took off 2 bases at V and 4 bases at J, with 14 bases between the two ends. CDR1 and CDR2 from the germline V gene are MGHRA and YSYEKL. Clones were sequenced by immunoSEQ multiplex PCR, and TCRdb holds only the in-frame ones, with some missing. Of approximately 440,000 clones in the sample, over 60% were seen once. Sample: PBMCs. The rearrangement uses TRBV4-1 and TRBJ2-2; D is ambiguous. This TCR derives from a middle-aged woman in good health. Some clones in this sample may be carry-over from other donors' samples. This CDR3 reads CASSQNSALSTGELFF. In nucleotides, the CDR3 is TGCGCCAGCAGCCAAAATTCCGCTTTGAGCACCGGGGAGCTGTTTTTT.